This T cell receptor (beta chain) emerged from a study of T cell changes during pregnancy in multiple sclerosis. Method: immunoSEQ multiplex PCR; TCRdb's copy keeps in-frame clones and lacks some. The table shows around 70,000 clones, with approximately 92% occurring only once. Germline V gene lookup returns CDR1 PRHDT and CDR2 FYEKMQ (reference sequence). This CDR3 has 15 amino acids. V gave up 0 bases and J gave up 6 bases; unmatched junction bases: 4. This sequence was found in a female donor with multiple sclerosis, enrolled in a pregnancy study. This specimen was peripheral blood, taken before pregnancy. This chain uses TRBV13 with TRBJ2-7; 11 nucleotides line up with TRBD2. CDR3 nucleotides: TGTGCCAGCAGCTTAGGTGCCCTAGCGGGAGGCGAGCAGTACTTC. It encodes CASSLGALAGGEQYF.